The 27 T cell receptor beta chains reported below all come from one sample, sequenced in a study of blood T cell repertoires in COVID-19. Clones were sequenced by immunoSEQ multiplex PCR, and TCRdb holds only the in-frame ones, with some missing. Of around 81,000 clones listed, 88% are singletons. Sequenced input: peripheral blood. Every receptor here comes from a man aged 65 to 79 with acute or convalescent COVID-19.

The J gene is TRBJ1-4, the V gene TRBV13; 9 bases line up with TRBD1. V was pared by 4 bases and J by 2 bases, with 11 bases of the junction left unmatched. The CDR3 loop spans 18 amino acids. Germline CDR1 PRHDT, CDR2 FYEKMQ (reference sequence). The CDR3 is CASSSRDRDVVTNEKLFF. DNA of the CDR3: TGTGCCAGCAGCTCCCGGGACAGGGATGTTGTGACTAATGAAAAACTGTTTTTT.

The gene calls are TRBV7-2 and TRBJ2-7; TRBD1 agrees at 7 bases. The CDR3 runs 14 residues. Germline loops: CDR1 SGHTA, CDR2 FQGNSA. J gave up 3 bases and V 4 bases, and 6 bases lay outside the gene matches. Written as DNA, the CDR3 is TGTGCCAGCAGCTCGACCGGGACAGTCTACGAGCAGTACTTC. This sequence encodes CASSSTGTVYEQYF. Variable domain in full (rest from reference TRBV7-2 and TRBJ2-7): GAGVSQSPSNKVTEKGKDVELRCDPISGHTALYWYRQSLGQGLEFLIYFQGNSAPDKSGLPSDRFSAERTGGSVSTLTIQRTQQEDSAVYLCASSSTGTVYEQYFGPGTRLTVT.

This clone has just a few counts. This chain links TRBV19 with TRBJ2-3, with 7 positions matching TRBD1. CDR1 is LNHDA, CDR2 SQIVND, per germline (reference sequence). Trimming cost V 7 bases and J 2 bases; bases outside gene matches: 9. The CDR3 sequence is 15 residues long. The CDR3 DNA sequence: TGTGCCAGTATCGGACAGGAGGCAAACACAGATACGCAGTATTTT. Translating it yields CASIGQEANTDTQYF.

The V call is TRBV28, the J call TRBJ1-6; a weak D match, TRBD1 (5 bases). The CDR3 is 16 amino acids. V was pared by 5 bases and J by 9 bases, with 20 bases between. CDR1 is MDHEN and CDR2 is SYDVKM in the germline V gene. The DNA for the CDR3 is TGTGCCAGCAGTCCCGGGACTCTCGGCAGTGGTTCACCCCTCCACTTT. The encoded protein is CASSPGTLGSGSPLHF.

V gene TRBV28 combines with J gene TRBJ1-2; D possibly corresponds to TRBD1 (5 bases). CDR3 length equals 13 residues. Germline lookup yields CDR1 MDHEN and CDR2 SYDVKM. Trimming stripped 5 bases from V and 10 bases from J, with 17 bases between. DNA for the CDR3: TGTGCCAGCAGTATCCCTATGCTACAGGTCTACACCTTC. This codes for CASSIPMLQVYTF.

CDR3 sequence reads: CASSFSAKVGNEQFF. The CDR3, as DNA: TGCGCCAGCAGCTTTAGCGCAAAGGTGGGCAATGAGCAGTTCTTC. J is TRBJ2-1 and V is TRBV5-1; D is perhaps TRBD2 (5 bases). V lost 2 bases to trimming and J lost 6 bases, with 15 bases between them. CDR1 SGHRS and CDR2 YFSETQ come from the germline V gene. The CDR3 length is 15 residues.

For the CDR3, the DNA is TGTGCCAGCAGCTTAGCGGACATAGTGAACACTGAAGCTTTCTTT. Translation gives CASSLADIVNTEAFF. The chain links TRBV7-2 to TRBJ1-1; possibly TRBD1 for D (5 bases). Trimming pared 0 bases from V and 0 bases from J, leaving 8 bases between. The CDR3 has 15 residues. The V gene's germline CDR1 is SGHTA and CDR2 FQGNSA. The full variable domain, in which reference TRBV7-2 and TRBJ1-1 provide the parts outside the CDR3, is GAGVSQSPSNKVTEKGKDVELRCDPISGHTALYWYRQSLGQGLEFLIYFQGNSAPDKSGLPSDRFSAERTGGSVSTLTIQRTQQEDSAVYLCASSLADIVNTEAFFGQGTRLTVV.

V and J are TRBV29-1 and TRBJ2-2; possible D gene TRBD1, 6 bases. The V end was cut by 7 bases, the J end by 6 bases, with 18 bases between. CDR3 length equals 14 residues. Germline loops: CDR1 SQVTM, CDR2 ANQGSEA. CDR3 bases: TGCAGCGCACAGGGTCCAACGAGGGCCGGGGAGCTGTTTTTT. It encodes CSAQGPTRAGELFF.

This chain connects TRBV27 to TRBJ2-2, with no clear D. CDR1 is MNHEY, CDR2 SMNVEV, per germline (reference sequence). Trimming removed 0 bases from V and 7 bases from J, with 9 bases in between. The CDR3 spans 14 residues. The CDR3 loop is CASSLSRVVGELFF. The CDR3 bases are TGTGCCAGCAGTTTATCTCGGGTGGTCGGGGAGCTGTTTTTT.

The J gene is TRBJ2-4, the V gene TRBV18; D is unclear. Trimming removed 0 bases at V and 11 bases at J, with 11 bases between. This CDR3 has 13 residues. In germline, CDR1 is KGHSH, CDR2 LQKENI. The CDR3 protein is CASSPPSLSVQYF. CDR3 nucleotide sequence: TGTGCCAGCTCACCACCCTCTTTATCCGTTCAGTACTTC.

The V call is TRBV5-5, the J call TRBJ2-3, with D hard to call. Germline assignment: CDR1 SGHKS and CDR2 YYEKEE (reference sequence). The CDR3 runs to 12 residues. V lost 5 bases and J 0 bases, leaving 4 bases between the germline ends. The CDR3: CASRESTDTQYF. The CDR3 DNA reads TGTGCCAGCAGGGAGAGCACAGATACGCAGTATTTT.

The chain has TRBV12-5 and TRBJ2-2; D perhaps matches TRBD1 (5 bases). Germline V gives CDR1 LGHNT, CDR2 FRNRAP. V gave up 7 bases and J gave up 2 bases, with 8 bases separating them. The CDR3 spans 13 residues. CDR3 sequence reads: CASAGSNTGELFF. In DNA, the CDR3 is TGTGCTAGTGCAGGGTCTAACACCGGGGAGCTGTTTTTT.

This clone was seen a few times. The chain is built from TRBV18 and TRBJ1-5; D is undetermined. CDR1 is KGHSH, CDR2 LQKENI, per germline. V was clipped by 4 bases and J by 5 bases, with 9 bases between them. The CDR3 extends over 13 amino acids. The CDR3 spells CASSRSPDQPQHF. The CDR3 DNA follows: TGTGCCAGCTCACGGTCTCCGGATCAGCCCCAGCATTTT.

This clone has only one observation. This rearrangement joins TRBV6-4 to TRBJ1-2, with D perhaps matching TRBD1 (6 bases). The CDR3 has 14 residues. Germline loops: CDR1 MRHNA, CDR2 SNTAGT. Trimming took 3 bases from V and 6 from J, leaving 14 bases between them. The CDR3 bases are TGTGCCAGCAGTGAGGAGGCAGGGGTGGATGGCTACACCTTC. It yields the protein CASSEEAGVDGYTF.

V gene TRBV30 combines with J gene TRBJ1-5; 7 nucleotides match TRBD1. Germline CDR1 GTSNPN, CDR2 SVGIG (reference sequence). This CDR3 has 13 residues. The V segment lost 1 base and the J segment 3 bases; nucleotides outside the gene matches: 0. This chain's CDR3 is CAWSEGANQPQHF. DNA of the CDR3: TGTGCCTGGAGTGAGGGGGCCAATCAGCCCCAGCATTTT.

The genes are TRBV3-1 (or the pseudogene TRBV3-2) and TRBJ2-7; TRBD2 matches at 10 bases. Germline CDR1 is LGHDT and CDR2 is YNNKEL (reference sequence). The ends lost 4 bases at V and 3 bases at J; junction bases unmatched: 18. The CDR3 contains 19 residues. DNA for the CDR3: TGTGCCAGCAGCCGCCGACCGGGGCTAGCGGGAGAAGATGGCTACGAGCAGTACTTC. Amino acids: CASSRRPGLAGEDGYEQYF.

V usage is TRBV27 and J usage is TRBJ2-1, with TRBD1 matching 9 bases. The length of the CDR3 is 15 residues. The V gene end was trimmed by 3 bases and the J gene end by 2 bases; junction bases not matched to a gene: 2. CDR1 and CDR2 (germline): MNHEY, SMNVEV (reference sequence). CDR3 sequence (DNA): TGTGCCAGCAGTTTTGGGGACAGGGCCTACAATGAGCAGTTCTTC. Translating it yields CASSFGDRAYNEQFF.

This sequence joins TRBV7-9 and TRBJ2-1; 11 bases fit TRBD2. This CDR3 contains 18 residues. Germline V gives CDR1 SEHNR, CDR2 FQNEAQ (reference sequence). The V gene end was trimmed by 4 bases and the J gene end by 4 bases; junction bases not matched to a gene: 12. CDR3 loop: CASSSTIAGGNLYNEQFF. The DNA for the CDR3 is TGTGCCAGCAGCTCCACAATAGCGGGAGGGAACCTATACAATGAGCAGTTCTTC.

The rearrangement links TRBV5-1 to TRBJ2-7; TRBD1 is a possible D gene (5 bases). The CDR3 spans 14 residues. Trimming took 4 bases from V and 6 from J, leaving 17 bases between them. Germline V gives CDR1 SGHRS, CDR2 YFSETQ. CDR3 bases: TGCGCCAGCAGCGCCGATGGACAAGGTGGCGAGCAGTACTTC. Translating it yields CASSADGQGGEQYF.

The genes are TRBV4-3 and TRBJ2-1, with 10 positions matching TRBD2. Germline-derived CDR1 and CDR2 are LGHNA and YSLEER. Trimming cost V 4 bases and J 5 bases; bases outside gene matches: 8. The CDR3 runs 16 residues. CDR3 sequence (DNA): TGCGCCAGCAGCCGTCAACTAGCGGGGAAGAACAATGAGCAGTTCTTC. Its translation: CASSRQLAGKNNEQFF.

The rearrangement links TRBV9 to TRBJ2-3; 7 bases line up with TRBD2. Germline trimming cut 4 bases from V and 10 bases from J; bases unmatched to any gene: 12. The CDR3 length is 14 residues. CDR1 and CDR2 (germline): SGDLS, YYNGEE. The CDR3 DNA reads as TGTGCCAGCAGCACCGGGGAGGGGACTTTGGCGCAGTATTTT. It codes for CASSTGEGTLAQYF.

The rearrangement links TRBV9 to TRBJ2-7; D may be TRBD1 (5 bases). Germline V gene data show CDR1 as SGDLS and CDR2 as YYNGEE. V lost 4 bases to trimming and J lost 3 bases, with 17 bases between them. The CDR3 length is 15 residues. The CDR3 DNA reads TGTGCCAGCAGCCCAATGGGTAGGGGTATCTACGAGCAGTACTTC. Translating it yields CASSPMGRGIYEQYF. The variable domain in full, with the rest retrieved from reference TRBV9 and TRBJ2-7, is DSGVTQTPKHLITATGQRVTLRCSPRSGDLSVYWYQQSLDQGLQFLIQYYNGEERAKGNILERFSAQQFPDLHSELNLSSLELGDSALYFCASSPMGRGIYEQYFGPGTRLTVT.

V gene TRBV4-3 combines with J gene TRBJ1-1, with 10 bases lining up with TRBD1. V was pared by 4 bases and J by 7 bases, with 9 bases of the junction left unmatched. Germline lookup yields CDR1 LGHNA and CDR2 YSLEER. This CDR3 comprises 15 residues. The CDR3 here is CASSLMTGGTVEAFF. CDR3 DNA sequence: TGCGCCAGCAGCCTTATGACAGGGGGCACGGTTGAAGCTTTCTTT.

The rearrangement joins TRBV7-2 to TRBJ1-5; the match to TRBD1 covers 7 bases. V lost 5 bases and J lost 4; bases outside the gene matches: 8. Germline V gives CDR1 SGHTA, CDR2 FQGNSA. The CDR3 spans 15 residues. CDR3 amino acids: CASSPNRGPNQPQHF. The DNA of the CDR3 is TGTGCCAGCAGCCCTAACAGGGGCCCAAATCAGCCCCAGCATTTT.

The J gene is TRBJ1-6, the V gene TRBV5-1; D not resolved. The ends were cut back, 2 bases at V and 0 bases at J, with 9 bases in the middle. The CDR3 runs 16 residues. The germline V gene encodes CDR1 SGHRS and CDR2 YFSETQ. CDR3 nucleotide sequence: TGCGCCAGCAGCTTTGGTCTAGACTCCTATAATTCACCCCTCCACTTT. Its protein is CASSFGLDSYNSPLHF.

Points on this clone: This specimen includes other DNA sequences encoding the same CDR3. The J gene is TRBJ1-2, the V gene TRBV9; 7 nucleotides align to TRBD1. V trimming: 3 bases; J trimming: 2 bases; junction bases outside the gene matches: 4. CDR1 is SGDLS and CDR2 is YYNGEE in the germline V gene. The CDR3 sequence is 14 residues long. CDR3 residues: CASSALGQNYGYTF. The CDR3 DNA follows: TGTGCCAGCAGCGCCCTGGGACAGAACTATGGCTACACCTTC.

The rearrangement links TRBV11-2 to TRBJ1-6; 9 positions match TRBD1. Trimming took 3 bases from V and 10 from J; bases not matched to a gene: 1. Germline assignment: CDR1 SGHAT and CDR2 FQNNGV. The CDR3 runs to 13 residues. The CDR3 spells CASSLGQGSPLHF. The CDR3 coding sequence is TGTGCCAGCAGCTTGGGACAGGGATCACCCCTCCACTTT.